The 2 T cell receptor beta chains below all came from one sample that was sequenced in a study of PD-1 blockade in classical Hodgkin lymphoma. Assay used: immunoSEQ multiplex PCR; TCRdb lists only in-frame clones, some missing. The sample carries almost 100,000 clones, around nine tenths recorded once. Autologous stem cell transplantation was followed by relapse in every patient, and brentuximab vedotin exposure varied. Sequencing was performed on peripheral blood mononuclear cells (PBMCs), taken at baseline. The receptors originated from a human donor with classical Hodgkin lymphoma.

This chain uses TRBV19 with TRBJ1-4, with D unclear. Germline CDR1 and CDR2: LNHDA and SQIVND (reference sequence). The CDR3 has 15 residues. Trimming stripped 6 bases from V and 7 bases from J, with 18 bases between. The CDR3 spells CASRRTAGVGEKLFF. CDR3 in DNA: TGTGCCAGTAGACGGACGGCCGGTGTCGGTGAAAAACTGTTTTTT.

The chain carries TRBV5-4 and TRBJ2-1; 8 nucleotides align to TRBD2. CDR3 length: 15 residues. Germline trimming cut 4 bases from V and 5 bases from J; bases unmatched to any gene: 8. CDR1 and CDR2 (germline): SGHNT, YYREEE (reference sequence). For the CDR3, the DNA is TGTGCCAGCAGCGCGCGGACTAGCTCTAACAATGAGCAGTTCTTC. Translated, it gives CASSARTSSNNEQFF.